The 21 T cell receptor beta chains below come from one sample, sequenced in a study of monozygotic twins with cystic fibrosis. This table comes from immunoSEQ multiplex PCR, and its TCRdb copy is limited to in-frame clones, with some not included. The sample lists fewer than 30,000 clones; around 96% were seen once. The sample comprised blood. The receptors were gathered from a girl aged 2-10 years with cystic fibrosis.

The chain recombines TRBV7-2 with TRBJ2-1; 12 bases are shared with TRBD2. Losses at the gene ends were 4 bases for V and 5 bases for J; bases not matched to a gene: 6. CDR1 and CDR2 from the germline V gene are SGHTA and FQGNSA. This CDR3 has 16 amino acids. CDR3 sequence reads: CASSSYRLAGDNEQFF. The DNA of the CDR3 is TGTGCCAGCAGCTCCTACCGACTAGCGGGGGACAATGAGCAGTTCTTC.

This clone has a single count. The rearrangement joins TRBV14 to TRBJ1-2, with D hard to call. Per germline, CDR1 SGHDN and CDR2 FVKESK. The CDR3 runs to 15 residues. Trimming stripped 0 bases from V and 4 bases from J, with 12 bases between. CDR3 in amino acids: CASSQEAGIIYGYTF. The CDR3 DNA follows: TGTGCCAGCAGCCAAGAAGCAGGAATCATCTATGGCTACACCTTC.

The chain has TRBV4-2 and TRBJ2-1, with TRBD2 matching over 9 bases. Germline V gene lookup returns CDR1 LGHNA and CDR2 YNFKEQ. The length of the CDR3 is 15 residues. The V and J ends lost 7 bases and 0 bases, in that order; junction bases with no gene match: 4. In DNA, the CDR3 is TGTGCCAGCACTTTTAGCGGGAGCTCCTACAATGAGCAGTTCTTC. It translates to CASTFSGSSYNEQFF.

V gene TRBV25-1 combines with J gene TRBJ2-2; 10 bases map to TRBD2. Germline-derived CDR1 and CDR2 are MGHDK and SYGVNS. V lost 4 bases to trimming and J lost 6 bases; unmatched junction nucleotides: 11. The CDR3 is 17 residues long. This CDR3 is CASSAQLAGESPGELFF. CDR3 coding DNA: TGTGCCAGCAGTGCTCAGCTAGCGGGAGAATCCCCCGGGGAGCTGTTTTTT. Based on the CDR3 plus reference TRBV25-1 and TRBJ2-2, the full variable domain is EADIYQTPRYLVIGTGKKITLECSQTMGHDKMYWYQQDPGMELHLIHYSYGVNSTEKGDLSSESTVSRIRTEHFPLTLESARPSHTSQYLCASSAQLAGESPGELFFGEGSRLTVL.

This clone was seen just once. The CDR3 DNA is TGTGCCAGCAGCTCCCAGGGGGGGGCGGGAACCTACGAGCAGTACTTC. This sequence encodes CASSSQGGAGTYEQYF. The V gene is TRBV7-2, the J gene TRBJ2-7, with D tentatively TRBD1 or TRBD2 (7 bases each). Trimming removed 4 bases from V and 2 bases from J, with 18 bases in between. Germline V gives CDR1 SGHTA, CDR2 FQGNSA. This CDR3 is built from 16 residues.

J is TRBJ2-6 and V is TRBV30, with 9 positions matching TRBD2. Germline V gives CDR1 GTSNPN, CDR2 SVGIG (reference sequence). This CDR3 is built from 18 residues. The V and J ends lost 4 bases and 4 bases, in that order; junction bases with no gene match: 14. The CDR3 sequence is CAWTGPWLAGPGANVLTF. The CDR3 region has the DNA TGTGCCTGGACTGGACCATGGCTAGCGGGACCCGGGGCCAACGTCCTGACTTTC.

CDR3 region: CASSLTSGRYEQYF. CDR3 coding DNA: TGTGCCAGCAGTTTAACTAGCGGCCGCTACGAGCAGTACTTC. The gene calls are TRBV27 and TRBJ2-7, with 8 bases lining up with TRBD2. Germline V gene lookup returns CDR1 MNHEY and CDR2 SMNVEV (reference sequence). This CDR3 has 14 residues. V was pared by 2 bases and J by 3 bases, with 3 bases of the junction left unmatched.

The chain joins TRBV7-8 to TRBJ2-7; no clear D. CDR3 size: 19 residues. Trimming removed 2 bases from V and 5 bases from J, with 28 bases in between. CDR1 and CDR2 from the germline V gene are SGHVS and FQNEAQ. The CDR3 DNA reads TGTGCCAGCAGCTTATCCTCCAGCCCGGCCACCCTGGGGTACCACGAGCAGTACTTC. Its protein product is CASSLSSSPATLGYHEQYF.

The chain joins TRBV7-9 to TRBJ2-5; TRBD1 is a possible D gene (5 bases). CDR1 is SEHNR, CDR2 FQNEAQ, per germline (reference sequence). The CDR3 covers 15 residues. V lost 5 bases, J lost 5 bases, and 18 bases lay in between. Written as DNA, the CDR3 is TGTGCCAGCAGCCCTCCGACAGAGGAACGGGAGACCCAGTACTTC. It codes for CASSPPTEERETQYF.

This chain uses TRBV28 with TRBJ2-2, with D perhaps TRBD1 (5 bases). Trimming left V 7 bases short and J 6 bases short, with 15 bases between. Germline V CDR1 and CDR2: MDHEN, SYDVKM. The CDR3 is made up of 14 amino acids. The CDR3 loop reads CASTAPDSPGELFF. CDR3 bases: TGTGCCAGCACCGCGCCTGACAGTCCCGGGGAGCTGTTTTTT.

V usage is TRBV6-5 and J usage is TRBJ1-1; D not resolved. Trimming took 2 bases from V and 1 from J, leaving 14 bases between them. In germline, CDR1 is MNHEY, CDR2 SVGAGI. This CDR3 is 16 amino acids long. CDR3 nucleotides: TGTGCCAGCAGTTACCTCGGCCCCCGCGGGAACACTGAAGCTTTCTTT. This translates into CASSYLGPRGNTEAFF.

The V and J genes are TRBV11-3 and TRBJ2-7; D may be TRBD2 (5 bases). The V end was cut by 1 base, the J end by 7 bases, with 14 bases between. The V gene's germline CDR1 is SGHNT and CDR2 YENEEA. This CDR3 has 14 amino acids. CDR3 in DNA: TGTGCCAGCAGCTTAGGTTTTTGGCGGAGGGAGCAGTACTTC. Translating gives CASSLGFWRREQYF.

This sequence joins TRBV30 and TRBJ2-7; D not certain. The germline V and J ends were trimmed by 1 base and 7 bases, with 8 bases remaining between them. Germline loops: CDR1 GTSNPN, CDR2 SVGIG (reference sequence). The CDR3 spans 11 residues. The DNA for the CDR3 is TGTGCCTGGAGTGGGTCGTTTGAGCAGTACTTC. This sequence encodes CAWSGSFEQYF.

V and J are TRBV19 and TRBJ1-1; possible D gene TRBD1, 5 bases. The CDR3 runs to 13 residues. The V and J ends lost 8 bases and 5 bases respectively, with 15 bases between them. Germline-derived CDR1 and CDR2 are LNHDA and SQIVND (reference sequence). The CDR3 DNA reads TGTGCCAGTGGCCCGGGACCCGAGACTGAAGCTTTCTTT. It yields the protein CASGPGPETEAFF.

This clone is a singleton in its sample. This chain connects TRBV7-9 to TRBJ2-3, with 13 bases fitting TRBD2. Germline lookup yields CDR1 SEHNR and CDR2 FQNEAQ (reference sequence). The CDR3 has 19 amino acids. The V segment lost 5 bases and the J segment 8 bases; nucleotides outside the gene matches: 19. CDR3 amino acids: CASSAAITGLAGRQGTQYF. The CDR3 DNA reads TGTGCCAGCAGCGCGGCTATTACGGGACTAGCGGGACGGCAGGGTACGCAGTATTTT.

The CDR3 sequence: CATPLQFRLGYEQYF. The CDR3 DNA follows: TGTGCCACCCCACTTCAATTCCGTCTCGGCTACGAGCAGTACTTC. The rearrangement uses TRBV19 and TRBJ2-7; D uncertain. The germline V gene has CDR1 LNHDA and CDR2 SQIVND (reference sequence). Trimming stripped 10 bases from V and 3 bases from J, with 22 bases between. The CDR3 consists of 15 residues.

CDR3 residues: CSVEVLWRGQHGNTEAFF. The CDR3 DNA reads as TGCAGCGTTGAAGTCCTCTGGAGGGGGCAACATGGGAACACTGAAGCTTTCTTT. The J gene is TRBJ1-1, the V gene TRBV29-1; 7 nucleotides align to TRBD1. Germline CDR1 is SQVTM and CDR2 is ANQGSEA. The CDR3 covers 18 residues. The V and J ends lost 1 base and 1 base, in that order; junction bases with no gene match: 15. The whole variable domain, filled in from reference TRBV29-1 and TRBJ1-1, reads SAVISQKPSRDICQRGTSLTIQCQVDSQVTMMFWYRQQPGQSLTLIATANQGSEATYESGFVIDKFPISRPNLTFSTLTVSNMSPEDSSIYLCSVEVLWRGQHGNTEAFFGQGTRLTVV.

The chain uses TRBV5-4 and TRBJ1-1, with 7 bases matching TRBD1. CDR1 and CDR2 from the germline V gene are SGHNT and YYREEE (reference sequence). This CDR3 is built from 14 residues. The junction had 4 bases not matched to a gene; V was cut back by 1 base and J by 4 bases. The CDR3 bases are TGTGCCAGCAGCTTGACCTCAGGGGGCACTGAAGCTTTCTTT. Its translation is CASSLTSGGTEAFF. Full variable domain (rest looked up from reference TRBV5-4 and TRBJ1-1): ETGVTQSPTHLIKTRGQQVTLRCSSQSGHNTVSWYQQALGQGPQFIFQYYREEENGRGNFPPRFSGLQFPNYSSELNVNALELDDSALYLCASSLTSGGTEAFFGQGTRLTVV.

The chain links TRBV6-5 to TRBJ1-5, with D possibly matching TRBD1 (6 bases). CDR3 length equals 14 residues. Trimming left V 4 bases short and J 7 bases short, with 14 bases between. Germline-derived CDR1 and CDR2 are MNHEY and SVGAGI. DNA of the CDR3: TGTGCCAGCAGTTCTCGCGGAGGGGGGCAGCCCCAGCATTTT. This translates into CASSSRGGGQPQHF.

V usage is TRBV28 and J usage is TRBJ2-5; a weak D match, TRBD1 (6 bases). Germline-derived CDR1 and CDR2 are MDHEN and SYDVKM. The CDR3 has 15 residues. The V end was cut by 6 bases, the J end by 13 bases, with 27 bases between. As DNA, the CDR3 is TGTGCCAGCAGCCCATACAGGGCTGCGTCACTAGGGGGGTACTTC. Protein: CASSPYRAASLGGYF.

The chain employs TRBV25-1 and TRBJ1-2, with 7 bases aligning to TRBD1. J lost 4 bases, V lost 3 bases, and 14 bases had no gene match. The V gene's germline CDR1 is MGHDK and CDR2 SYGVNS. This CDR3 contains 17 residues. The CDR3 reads CASSDISLGRGAYGYTF. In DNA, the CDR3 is TGTGCCAGCAGTGATATCAGCTTGGGCAGGGGGGCCTATGGCTACACCTTC.